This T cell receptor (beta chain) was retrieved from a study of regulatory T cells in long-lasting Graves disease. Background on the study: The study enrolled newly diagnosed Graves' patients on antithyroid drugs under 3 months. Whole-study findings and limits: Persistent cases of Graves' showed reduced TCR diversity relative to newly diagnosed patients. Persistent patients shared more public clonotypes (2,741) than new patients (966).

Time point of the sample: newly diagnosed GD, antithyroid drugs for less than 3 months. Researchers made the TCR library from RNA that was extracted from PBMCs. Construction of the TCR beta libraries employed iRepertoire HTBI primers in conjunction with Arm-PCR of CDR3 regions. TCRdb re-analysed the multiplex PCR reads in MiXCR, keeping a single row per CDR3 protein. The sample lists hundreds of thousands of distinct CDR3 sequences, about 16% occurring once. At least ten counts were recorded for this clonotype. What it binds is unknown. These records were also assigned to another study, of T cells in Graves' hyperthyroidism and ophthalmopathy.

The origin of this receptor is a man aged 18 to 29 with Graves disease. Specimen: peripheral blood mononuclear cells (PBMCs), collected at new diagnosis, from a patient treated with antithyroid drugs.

Here the CDR3 DNA reads TGTGCCAGCAGCCAGGTGGGCGCGGACACTGAAGCTTTCTTT. Its protein product is CASSQVGADTEAFF. The chain is built from TRBV3-1 and TRBJ1-1; no clear D gene. This CDR3 is 14 amino acids long. Trimming pared 3 bases from V and 3 bases from J, leaving 11 bases between. Germline V gene data show CDR1 as LGHDT and CDR2 as YNNKEL (reference sequence).